The 30 T cell receptor beta chains below come from one sample, sequenced in a study of blood T cell repertoires in COVID-19. The repertoire was sequenced with immunoSEQ multiplex PCR; TCRdb's copy has only in-frame clones and lacks some. This sample has about 94,000 clones, with around 80% found just once. Sequenced material: peripheral blood. The receptors derive from a human donor in a cohort sampled during active COVID-19.

This clone came up a few times. This chain uses TRBV11-2 with TRBJ1-1, with D perhaps matching TRBD1 (5 bases). The ends were cut back, 2 bases at V and 3 bases at J, with 7 bases in the middle. Germline V gene lookup returns CDR1 SGHAT and CDR2 FQNNGV. CDR3 length: 13 amino acids. CDR3 sequence: CASSLQGYTEAFF. CDR3 nucleotides: TGTGCCAGCAGCTTACAGGGATACACTGAAGCTTTCTTT.

J is TRBJ2-3 and V is TRBV7-2; 7 nucleotides match TRBD2. The germline gives CDR1 SGHTA, CDR2 FQGNSA. The CDR3 runs 16 residues. Trimming cost V 9 bases and J 2 bases; bases outside gene matches: 14. For the CDR3, the DNA is TGTGCCAGTCCGGGGGGTGGCAGGATGTACACAGATACGCAGTATTTT. Translated, it gives CASPGGGRMYTDTQYF.

The gene calls are TRBV7-9 and TRBJ1-3; 8 bases match TRBD1. V shed 4 bases, J shed 7 bases, and the junction held 6 bases outside the gene matches. Per the germline V gene, CDR1 is SEHNR and CDR2 is FQNEAQ (reference sequence). The CDR3 runs 14 residues. The chain's CDR3 is CASSSRGQGNTIYF. The CDR3 nucleotides are TGTGCCAGCAGCTCCAGAGGACAGGGTAACACCATATATTTT.

The V and J genes are TRBV2 and TRBJ2-1, with D perhaps TRBD1 (5 bases). Trimming cost V 6 bases and J 4 bases, with 10 bases left between them. Germline loops: CDR1 SNHLY, CDR2 FYNNEI. The CDR3 covers 13 residues. The CDR3 DNA is TGTGCCAGCAGCCTCCAGGGTTACAATGAGCAGTTCTTC. Translating it yields CASSLQGYNEQFF. Full variable domain (remainder filled in from reference TRBV2 and TRBJ2-1): EPEVTQTPSHQVTQMGQEVILRCVPISNHLYFYWYRQILGQKVEFLVSFYNNEISEKSEIFDDQFSVERPDGSNFTLKIRSTKLEDSAMYFCASSLQGYNEQFFGPGTRLTVL.

A single count supports this clone. The chain recombines TRBV5-1 with TRBJ2-7; perhaps TRBD2 as D (5 bases). Germline V gene data show CDR1 as SGHRS and CDR2 as YFSETQ. The V end was cut by 0 bases, the J end by 0 bases, with 25 bases between. CDR3 length: 20 amino acids. The CDR3 here is CASSLGGWSSKKSSSYEQYF. The CDR3 DNA reads as TGCGCCAGCAGCTTGGGCGGGTGGAGTAGCAAAAAGTCGAGCTCCTACGAGCAGTACTTC. Full variable domain (remainder filled in from reference TRBV5-1 and TRBJ2-7): KAGVTQTPRYLIKTRGQQVTLSCSPISGHRSVSWYQQTPGQGLQFLFEYFSETQRNKGNFPGRFSGRQFSNSRSEMNVSTLELGDSALYLCASSLGGWSSKKSSSYEQYFGPGTRLTVT.

The CDR3 coding sequence is TGCGCCAGCAGCCAAGATAAGGGGGCTGATCAGCCCCAGCATTTT. This sequence encodes CASSQDKGADQPQHF. This chain uses TRBV4-1 with TRBJ1-5; TRBD1 matches at 7 bases. The germline V gene encodes CDR1 MGHRA and CDR2 YSYEKL. V lost 0 bases, J lost 5 bases, and 4 bases stayed unmatched. There are 15 residues in the CDR3.

V gene TRBV11-2 combines with J gene TRBJ2-1; 11 bases are a match to TRBD2. The germline gives CDR1 SGHAT, CDR2 FQNNGV. This CDR3 contains 15 residues. Trimming removed 5 bases from V and 9 bases from J; junction bases left unmatched: 9. The CDR3 nucleotides read TGTGCCAGCAGCAATGGTAGCGGGAGGGGGGGTGAGCAGTTCTTC. It yields the protein CASSNGSGRGGEQFF. Full variable domain (outside the CDR3, taken from reference TRBV11-2 and TRBJ2-1): EAGVAQSPRYKIIEKRQSVAFWCNPISGHATLYWYQQILGQGPKLLIQFQNNGVVDDSQLPKDRFSAERLKGVDSTLKIQPAKLEDSAVYLCASSNGSGRGGEQFFGPGTRLTVL.

V and J are TRBV6-5 and TRBJ2-5; TRBD2 might be the D (6 bases). The V gene's germline CDR1 is MNHEY and CDR2 SVGAGI. CDR3 length equals 13 residues. V shed 7 bases and J shed 5 bases, with 14 bases lying between them. CDR3 nucleotides: TGTGCCAGCATGTTCTCGGGGAGGGAGACCCAGTACTTC. Protein: CASMFSGRETQYF.

In nucleotides, the CDR3 is TGTGCCAGCAGCTTGGGGGACAGGGCCCCCTCCAATCAGCCCCAGCATTTT. Protein sequence: CASSLGDRAPSNQPQHF. J is TRBJ1-5 and V is TRBV5-8; the match to TRBD1 covers 9 bases. The CDR3 covers 17 residues. Trimming at V came to 0 bases and at J to 3 bases, leaving 7 bases not matched to a gene. Germline loops: CDR1 SGHTS, CDR2 YDEGEE.

This clone was counted between two and nine times. The rearrangement uses TRBV5-1 and TRBJ1-5, with 8 bases matching TRBD1. This CDR3 contains 17 residues. V trimming: 0 bases; J trimming: 8 bases; junction bases outside the gene matches: 13. Germline V CDR1 and CDR2: SGHRS, YFSETQ. Here the CDR3 reads CASSLGTGTGTGEPQHF. The CDR3 DNA sequence: TGCGCCAGCAGCTTGGGGACCGGGACAGGAACGGGAGAGCCCCAGCATTTT.

The CDR3 protein is CASSRGPYEQYF. In DNA, the CDR3 is TGTGCCAGCAGTCGAGGTCCTTACGAGCAGTACTTC. The V call is TRBV12-3 or TRBV12-4, the J call TRBJ2-7; no definite D call. This CDR3 has 12 residues. V was cut by 5 bases and J by 4 bases, with 9 bases left in between.

This clone has just a few counts. The rearrangement uses TRBV27 and TRBJ2-7, with D perhaps matching TRBD1 (5 bases). The CDR3 spans 13 residues. The V end was cut by 7 bases, the J end by 4 bases, with 14 bases between. CDR1 is MNHEY and CDR2 is SMNVEV in the germline V gene (reference sequence). Here the CDR3 DNA reads TGTGCCAGCACACGATCCCCAGGGTACGAGCAGTACTTC. Translating it yields CASTRSPGYEQYF.

Concerning this clone: Distinct nucleotide sequences in the sample also encode this CDR3. V usage is TRBV28 and J usage is TRBJ1-4; maybe TRBD1 (6 bases). Trimming shortened V by 1 base and J by 7 bases, and 10 bases separated the two germline ends. The CDR3 extends over 14 amino acids. In germline, CDR1 is MDHEN, CDR2 SYDVKM. CDR3 sequence: CASSLSGASEKLFF. CDR3 DNA: TGTGCCAGCAGTTTATCAGGGGCTAGTGAAAAACTGTTTTTT.

J is TRBJ2-7 and V is TRBV19, with 13 bases that match TRBD2. Germline V gene data show CDR1 as LNHDA and CDR2 as SQIVND (reference sequence). The CDR3 consists of 17 residues. The junction had 8 bases not matched to a gene; V was cut back by 4 bases and J by 2 bases. The CDR3 bases are TGTGCCAGTAGTACCCACTTACTAGCGGGAGGGCCCTACGAGCAGTACTTC. Translating it yields CASSTHLLAGGPYEQYF.

Only one count was recorded for this clone. Written as DNA, the CDR3 is TGTGCCAGCAGTTTGGCGGGGTCAGGCGAGCAGTACTTC. Protein sequence: CASSLAGSGEQYF. This sequence joins TRBV28 and TRBJ2-7; maybe TRBD2 (6 bases). Between the trimmed V and J ends, which lost 3 bases and 6 bases, there was a span of 12 bases. Per the germline V gene, CDR1 is MDHEN and CDR2 is SYDVKM. CDR3 length: 13 residues.

The gene calls are TRBV5-1 and TRBJ1-1; D gene unclear. Germline CDR1 and CDR2: SGHRS and YFSETQ. Between the trimmed V and J ends, which lost 1 base and 6 bases, there was a span of 10 bases. The CDR3 sequence is 13 residues long. The CDR3 loop reads CASSLRHLSEAFF. The DNA for the CDR3 is TGCGCCAGCAGCTTGCGACATCTTTCTGAAGCTTTCTTT.

This sequence joins TRBV6-5 and TRBJ1-2, with D maybe TRBD1 (6 bases). This CDR3 contains 12 residues. Trimming took off 5 bases at V and 8 bases at J, with 12 bases between the two ends. Germline V gene sequence: CDR1 MNHEY, CDR2 SVGAGI. Here the CDR3 reads CASSTTGYGYTF. CDR3 sequence (DNA): TGTGCCAGCAGTACCACAGGGTACGGCTACACCTTC.

This sequence joins TRBV10-1 and TRBJ1-1; D unclear. The CDR3 extends over 14 amino acids. Germline values: CDR1 WNHNN, CDR2 SYGVQD (reference sequence). V was clipped by 7 bases and J by 0 bases, with 12 bases between them. The chain's CDR3 is CASIRDFMNTEAFF. Here the CDR3 DNA reads TGCGCCAGCATCCGGGATTTTATGAACACTGAAGCTTTCTTT.

The rearrangement links TRBV5-1 to TRBJ2-5; no clear D gene. The CDR3 consists of 13 residues. Germline V gene lookup returns CDR1 SGHRS and CDR2 YFSETQ. V was shortened by 1 base and J by 1 base, with 5 bases between the two germline ends. The CDR3 region is CASSLSSQETQYF. The DNA of the CDR3 is TGCGCCAGCAGCTTGTCTTCCCAAGAGACCCAGTACTTC.

This clone showed up just once. This chain connects TRBV11-2 to TRBJ2-7; 12 positions agree with TRBD2. V dropped 5 bases and J dropped 6; count of bases not matched to a gene: 11. From germline, CDR1 is SGHAT and CDR2 FQNNGV. CDR3 length: 16 amino acids. CDR3 in DNA: TGTGCCAGCAGCGGGGGGCTAGCGGGAGGGAGTGGCGAGCAGTACTTC. Translated, it gives CASSGGLAGGSGEQYF.

The gene calls are TRBV3-1 (or the pseudogene TRBV3-2) and TRBJ2-7; D is unresolved. This CDR3 contains 16 residues. CDR1 LGHDT and CDR2 YNNKEL come from the germline V gene (reference sequence). V was trimmed by 3 bases and J by 0 bases, leaving 15 bases between them. The DNA of the CDR3 is TGTGCCAGCAGCCAGCGAACTACCACCAGCTCCTACGAGCAGTACTTC. This sequence encodes CASSQRTTTSSYEQYF.

The V gene is TRBV6-1, the J gene TRBJ1-2; the D gene is possibly TRBD1 (6 bases). Trimming pared 2 bases from V and 8 bases from J, leaving 15 bases between. Germline lookup yields CDR1 MNHNS and CDR2 SASEGT. CDR3 size: 14 residues. Written as DNA, the CDR3 is TGTGCCAGCAGTGAATGGAGGACAGCCGGGGGCTACACCTTC. Residues: CASSEWRTAGGYTF.

V and J are TRBV18 and TRBJ1-1; D unclear. This CDR3 contains 13 residues. The V gene lost 8 bases and the J gene lost 4 bases, with 14 bases spanning the gap. Germline CDR1 is KGHSH and CDR2 is LQKENI. The CDR3 DNA is TGTGCCAGCCTTGGCTCCACCCGCACTGAAGCTTTCTTT. Amino acid sequence: CASLGSTRTEAFF.

This clone has just one count. The chain links TRBV6-6 to TRBJ2-7; 7 bases map to TRBD2. J gave up 2 bases and V 5 bases, and 0 bases lay outside the gene matches. The CDR3 spans 12 residues. Per the germline V gene, CDR1 is MNHNY and CDR2 is SVGAGI (reference sequence). CDR3: CASSLAAYEQYF. CDR3 in DNA: TGTGCCAGCAGTCTAGCGGCCTACGAGCAGTACTTC.

On this clone itself: One junction end disagrees with the germline gene, perhaps due to a read error. The chain employs TRBV7-8 and TRBJ1-1; a possible D gene is TRBD1 (6 bases). The CDR3 runs to 13 residues. Germline CDR1 SGHVS, CDR2 FQNEAQ. CDR3: CASSLGGDTEAFF. The CDR3 DNA reads TGTGCCAGCAGTTTAGGGGGGGACACTGAAGCTTTCTTT. The full variable domain, rest sourced from reference TRBV7-8 and TRBJ1-1, is GAGVSQSPRYKVAKRGQDVALRCDPISGHVSLFWYQQALGQGPEFLTYFQNEAQLDKSGLPSDRFFAERPEGSVSTLKIQRTQQEDSAVYLCASSLGGDTEAFFGQGTRLTVV.

The V call is TRBV7-3, the J call TRBJ2-5; 7 positions match TRBD1. The CDR3 length is 15 residues. CDR1 is SGHTA, CDR2 FQGTGA, per germline. Trimming cost V 5 bases and J 1 base; bases outside gene matches: 7. The CDR3 loop reads CASSPRKGAQETQYF. DNA of the CDR3: TGTGCCAGCAGCCCACGAAAGGGGGCCCAAGAGACCCAGTACTTC.

This clone has just a few counts. Other DNA sequences in this specimen translate into the identical CDR3. The genes are TRBV7-9 and TRBJ1-4; 7 nucleotides line up with TRBD1. Per the germline V gene, CDR1 is SEHNR and CDR2 is FQNEAQ (reference sequence). J gave up 4 bases and V 1 base, and 0 bases lay outside the gene matches. CDR3 length equals 14 residues. CDR3 sequence reads: CASSLGQGNEKLFF. The CDR3 DNA follows: TGTGCCAGCAGCTTAGGACAGGGTAATGAAAAACTGTTTTTT. The full variable domain, in which reference TRBV7-9 and TRBJ1-4 provide the parts outside the CDR3, is DTGVSQNPRHKITKRGQNVTFRCDPISEHNRLYWYRQTLGQGPEFLTYFQNEAQLEKSRLLSDRFSAERPKGSFSTLEIQRTEQGDSAMYLCASSLGQGNEKLFFGSGTQLSVL.

The V call is TRBV18, the J call TRBJ2-6; TRBD1 matches 8 bases. Germline V gene sequence: CDR1 KGHSH, CDR2 LQKENI. With 3 bases clipped from V and 0 bases from J, the junction kept 7 bases outside the gene matches. The CDR3 length is 18 residues. The CDR3 is CASSPQGQGVSGANVLTF. The CDR3 DNA reads as TGTGCCAGCTCACCGCAAGGACAGGGAGTCTCTGGGGCCAACGTCCTGACTTTC.

The chain joins TRBV11-3 to TRBJ2-4; 11 bases agree with TRBD2. Germline-derived CDR1 and CDR2 are SGHNT and YENEEA. Unmatched junction bases numbered 6, after V lost 5 bases and J lost 0 bases. This CDR3 is built from 17 residues. The CDR3 DNA reads as TGTGCCAGCAGCGAGGGACTAGCGGTTGGAGCCAAAAACATTCAGTACTTC. It is translated as CASSEGLAVGAKNIQYF. Looking up the rest from reference TRBV11-3 and TRBJ2-4 gives the full variable domain: EAGVVQSPRYKIIEKKQPVAFWCNPISGHNTLYWYLQNLGQGPELLIRYENEEAVDDSQLPKDRFSAERLKGVDSTLKIQPAELGDSAVYLCASSEGLAVGAKNIQYFGAGTRLSVL.

CDR3 nucleotide sequence: TGCGCCAGCAGCTTAAGGACTAGCGGTTTCTCCTACGAGCAGTACTTC. Amino acids: CASSLRTSGFSYEQYF. The chain carries TRBV5-1 and TRBJ2-7, with 10 bases that match TRBD2. The germline V gene has CDR1 SGHRS and CDR2 YFSETQ. J was trimmed by 0 bases and V by 2 bases; bases with no gene match: 5. The CDR3 length is 16 residues.